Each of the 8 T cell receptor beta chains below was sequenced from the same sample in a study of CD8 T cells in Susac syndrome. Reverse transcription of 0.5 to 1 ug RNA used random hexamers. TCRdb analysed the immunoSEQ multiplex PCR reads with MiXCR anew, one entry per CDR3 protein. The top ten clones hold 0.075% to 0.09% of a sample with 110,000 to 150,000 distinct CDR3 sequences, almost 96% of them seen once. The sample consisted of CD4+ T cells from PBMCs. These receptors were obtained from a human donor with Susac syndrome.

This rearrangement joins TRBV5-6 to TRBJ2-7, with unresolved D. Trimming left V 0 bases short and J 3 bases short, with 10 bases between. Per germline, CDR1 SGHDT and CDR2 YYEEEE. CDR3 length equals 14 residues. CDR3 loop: CASSLGGWGYEQYF. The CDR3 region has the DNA TGTGCCAGCAGCTTGGGTGGCTGGGGCTACGAGCAGTACTTC.

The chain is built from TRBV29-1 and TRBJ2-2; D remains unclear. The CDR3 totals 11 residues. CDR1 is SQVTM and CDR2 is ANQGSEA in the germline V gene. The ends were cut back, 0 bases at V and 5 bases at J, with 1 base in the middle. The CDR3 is CSVEETGELFF. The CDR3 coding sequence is TGCAGCGTTGAAGAGACCGGGGAGCTGTTTTTT.

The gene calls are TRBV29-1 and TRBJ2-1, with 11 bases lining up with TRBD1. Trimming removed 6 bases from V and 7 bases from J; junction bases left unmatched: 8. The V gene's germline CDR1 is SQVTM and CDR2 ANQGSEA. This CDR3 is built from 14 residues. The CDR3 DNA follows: TGCAGCGTAACGGACAGGGGGCGTAGGAATGAGCAGTTCTTC. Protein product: CSVTDRGRRNEQFF.

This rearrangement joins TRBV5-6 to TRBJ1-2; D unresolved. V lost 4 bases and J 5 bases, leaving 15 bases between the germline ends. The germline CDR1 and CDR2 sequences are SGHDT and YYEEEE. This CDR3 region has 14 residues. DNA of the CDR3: TGTGCCAGCAGCCCGGACGGCCGGACTTATGGCTACACCTTC. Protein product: CASSPDGRTYGYTF.

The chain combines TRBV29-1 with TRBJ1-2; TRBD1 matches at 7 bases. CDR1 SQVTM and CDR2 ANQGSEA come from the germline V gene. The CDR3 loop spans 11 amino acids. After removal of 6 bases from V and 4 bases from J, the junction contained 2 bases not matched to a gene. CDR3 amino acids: CSVQGVYGYTF. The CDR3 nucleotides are TGCAGCGTCCAGGGGGTCTATGGCTACACCTTC.

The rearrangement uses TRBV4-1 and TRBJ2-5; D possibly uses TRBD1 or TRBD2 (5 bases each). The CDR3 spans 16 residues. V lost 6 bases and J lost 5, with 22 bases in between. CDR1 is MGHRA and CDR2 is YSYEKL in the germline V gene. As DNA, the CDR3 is TGCGCCAGCAGTCGCTTAGGTGGGACGCCCGTGGAGACCCAGTACTTC. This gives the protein CASSRLGGTPVETQYF.

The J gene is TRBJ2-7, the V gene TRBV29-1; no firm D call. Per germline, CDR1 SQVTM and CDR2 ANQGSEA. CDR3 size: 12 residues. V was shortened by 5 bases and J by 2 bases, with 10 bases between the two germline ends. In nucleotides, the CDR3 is TGCAGCGTTCAGGTACAGACCTACGAGCAGTACTTC. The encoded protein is CSVQVQTYEQYF.

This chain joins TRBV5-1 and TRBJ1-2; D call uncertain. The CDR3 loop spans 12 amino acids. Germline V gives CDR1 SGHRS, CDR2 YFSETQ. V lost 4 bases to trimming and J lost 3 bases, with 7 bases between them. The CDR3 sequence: CASSTTDYGYTF. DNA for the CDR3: TGCGCCAGCAGCACGACGGACTATGGCTACACCTTC.